This T cell receptor (beta chain) stems from a study of shared clonotypes between healthy human individuals. The sample holds one count of this clone. CDR1 is SGHAT, CDR2 FQNNGV, per germline. V was clipped by 5 bases and J by 5 bases; unmatched bases: 9. The CDR3 is 15 residues long. Clones were read by immunoSEQ multiplex PCR, and TCRdb kept only the in-frame ones, dropping some. The table has about 2 million clones, 85% to 95% seen once; the top ten hold more than 0.1%. The chain employs TRBV11-2 and TRBJ1-1, with TRBD1 matching 9 bases. Sequencing used naive CD4+ T cells sorted from blood. Stated subset: CD45RA+ positively selected. This clonotype was sampled from a man younger than 35 in good health. The DNA of the CDR3 is TGTGCCAGCAGCCCGATACAGGGGGCCAGGACTGAAGCTTTCTTT. This codes for CASSPIQGARTEAFF.